These T cell receptor beta chains were read from a single sample in a study of pediatric ulcerative colitis. Sequencing used immunoSEQ multiplex PCR; TCRdb keeps in-frame clones, though not all of them. The sample lists about 36,000 clones, around four fifths occurring once. The sample taken for sequencing was blood. Receptors were obtained from a girl aged 5 to 17 with moderate ulcerative colitis. Each CDR3 is given with its conserved first and last residue. A D gene is named only where the DNA matches it firmly. Rows may omit the clone size; those that give it use once, few, many or a size class.

d_call j_call v_call clone_size cdr3_nt cdr3_aa
TRBD1 TRBJ1-1 TRBV19 NA TGTGCCAGTAGTATAGACAGGGGGGGCACTGAAGCTTTCTTT CASSIDRGGTEAFF
NA TRBJ2-6 TRBV27 NA TGTGCCAGCAGTTATGCAGGGCCCTCTGGGGCCAACGTCCTGACTTTC CASSYAGPSGANVLTF
NA TRBJ2-2 TRBV27 once TGTGCCAGCAGTTTATGGGACACCGGGGAGCTGTTTTTT CASSLWDTGELFF
NA TRBJ2-2 TRBV19 NA TGTGCCAGTAGTGTTACAGGGATCTCCCTCTCCGGGGAGCTGTTTTTT CASSVTGISLSGELFF
NA TRBJ1-5 TRBV28 NA TGTGCCAGCGTGACAGGTTCTCAGCCCCAGCATTTT CASVTGSQPQHF
NA TRBJ2-1 TRBV7-9 NA TGTGCCAGCAGCCTCGGGGACCTTCGGCTAGATAGTAAAGAGCAGTTCTTC CASSLGDLRLDSKEQFF
NA TRBJ1-6 TRBV7-3 once TGTGCCAGCAGCTTAGAGCAGGGCTCACCCCTCCACTTT CASSLEQGSPLHF
NA TRBJ2-1 TRBV14 NA TGTGCCAGCAGCCCCCGTTTGGGCAATGAGCAGTTCTTC CASSPRLGNEQFF
NA TRBJ2-1 TRBV27 NA TGTGCCACCCTAAATCCAGGGAACAATGAGCAGTTCTTC CATLNPGNNEQFF
NA TRBJ2-7 TRBV6-5 NA TGTGCCAGCAGTTGGGGTGAACCCTACGAGCAGTACTTC CASSWGEPYEQYF
TRBD2 TRBJ2-5 TRBV6-1 NA TGTGCCAGCAGTGCCGGGAGGGCACAGGAGACCCAGTACTTC CASSAGRAQETQYF
NA TRBJ1-5 TRBV6-5 NA TGTGCCAGCAGTTACTCGAGGGGTCAGCCCCAGCATTTT CASSYSRGQPQHF
NA TRBJ1-1 TRBV20-1 NA TGCAGGATCCGGGACCCTCCATCGGCTTTCTTT CRIRDPPSAFF
NA TRBJ2-7 TRBV11-2 NA TGTGCCAGCAGCCCCGCGGCACCGGTCTCCTACGAGCAGTACTTC CASSPAAPVSYEQYF
NA TRBJ2-3 TRBV7-6 NA TGTGCCAGCAGCTTAAGGCGGGGGCGCACAGATACGCAGTATTTT CASSLRRGRTDTQYF
TRBD2 TRBJ2-7 TRBV7-9 NA TGTGCCAGCAGTCCGGGAGGTGAATACGAGCAGTACTTC CASSPGGEYEQYF
NA TRBJ1-1 TRBV12-5 NA TGTGCTAGTGGTCCGGGGACGGTGAACACTGAAGCTTTCTTT CASGPGTVNTEAFF
TRBD2 TRBJ2-1 TRBV7-2 NA TGTGCCAGCAGCGTGGGACTAGCGGGGTACAATGAGCAGTTCTTC CASSVGLAGYNEQFF
TRBD1 TRBJ2-7 TRBV7-9 NA TGTGCCAGCAGCTTGTACACAGGGGCAGCCTACGAGCAGTACTTC CASSLYTGAAYEQYF
NA TRBJ1-2 TRBV21-1 NA TGTGCCAGCAGCAAGGCGGTTAGGGACAGGGAGGCCTATGGCTACACCTTC CASSKAVRDREAYGYTF
TRBD1 TRBJ1-1 TRBV5-8 NA TGTGCCAGCAGCTCCTGGGACAGGGGGAGTGCTGAAGCTTTCTTT CASSSWDRGSAEAFF
TRBD1 TRBJ1-2 TRBV18 NA TGTGCCAGCTCAGTACGGGACAGAACACTCTCAGGCGCTGGCACCTTC CASSVRDRTLSGAGTF
TRBD2 TRBJ2-7 TRBV11-2 NA TGTGCCAGCAGCGACATTCCGGGACTAGCGGGAGGAGGGGAGCAGTACTTC CASSDIPGLAGGGEQYF
NA TRBJ1-1 TRBV5-4 NA TGTGCCAGCAGCTTAGAAGACACCCTGAACACTGAAGCTTTCTTT CASSLEDTLNTEAFF
NA TRBJ2-2 TRBV18 NA TGTGCCAGCTCACCAGTCAGGGCGGGAATCGGGGAGCTGTTTTTT CASSPVRAGIGELFF
NA TRBJ1-1 TRBV2 NA TGTGCCAGCAGTGAAGGGACCTACCGGGGCACTGAAGCTTTCTTT CASSEGTYRGTEAFF
TRBD2 TRBJ2-1 TRBV5-8 once TGTGCCAGCAGCTTGGGGCTAGCGGGGACCAATGAGCAGTTCTTC CASSLGLAGTNEQFF
NA TRBJ1-1 TRBV7-2 NA TGTGCCAGCAGCTCCACGGAGGAAGCTTTCTTT CASSSTEEAFF
TRBD2 TRBJ2-1 TRBV7-8 NA TGTGCCAGCAGCTCAGCGGGATCCTACAATGAGCAGTTCTTC CASSSAGSYNEQFF
TRBD2 TRBJ2-1 TRBV9 NA TGTGCCAGCAGCGCTACTAGCGGCTCCTACAATGAGCAGTTCTTC CASSATSGSYNEQFF
TRBD2 TRBJ2-1 TRBV11-3 NA TGTGCCAGCAGCTCCCCTAGCGGGGGCCCCCCCGATGAGCAGTTCTTC CASSSPSGGPPDEQFF
NA TRBJ1-2 TRBV7-2 NA TGTGCCAGCAGCGCTACTCAGGGGTGGTATGGCTACACCTTC CASSATQGWYGYTF
NA TRBJ2-7 TRBV7-2 NA TGTGCCAGCAGCTTAGGCGGGGAAAAATCCTACGAGCAGTACTTC CASSLGGEKSYEQYF
NA TRBJ2-6 TRBV19 once TGTGCCAGTATAAGTGTGGACTCTGGGGCCAACGTCCTGACTTTC CASISVDSGANVLTF
NA TRBJ1-5 TRBV27 NA TGTGCCAGCAGTTCGCTCAGGGTGTTGGGCAATCAGCCCCAGCATTTT CASSSLRVLGNQPQHF
NA TRBJ1-1 TRBV6-4 NA TGTGCCAGCAGTGAAGACAGGCTTGTAGGGAAAGCTTTCTTT CASSEDRLVGKAFF
TRBD2 TRBJ2-3 TRBV11-2 NA TGTGCCAGCAGCCCGGGACTAGCGGGAGGGACTAGCACAGATACGCAGTATTTT CASSPGLAGGTSTDTQYF
TRBD2 TRBJ2-7 TRBV30 once TGTGCCTGGAGTGTAGGCGGGGGGGATCGGGACGAGCAGTACTTC CAWSVGGGDRDEQYF